The rows below give T cell receptor beta chains drawn from one sample of a study of CD4 T cells in relation to SARS-CoV-2 and coronaviruses. These receptors have no known antigen. Assay: immunoSEQ multiplex PCR; the TCRdb copy retains only in-frame clones and omits some. The sample has tens of thousands of clones, around four fifths seen once. Sequencing input: CD4+ T cells from PBMCs, cultured in vitro. The receptors stem from a human donor in good health. Each CDR3 is given with its conserved first and last residue. The D gene is left open where the match is weak. Rows give clone size only sometimes, using once, few, many, or a class for an expanded clone.

v_call: TRBV5-1
clone_size: once
j_call: TRBJ2-7
d_call: -
cdr3_nt: TGCGCCAGCAGCCTATCCATCCAGGGCCGATCCTTCGAGCAGTACTTC
cdr3_aa: CASSLSIQGRSFEQYF

v_call: TRBV9
clone_size: -
j_call: TRBJ1-5
d_call: -
cdr3_nt: TGTGCCAGCAGCGTAGATGGGGGAGGTCAGCCCCAGCATTTT
cdr3_aa: CASSVDGGGQPQHF

v_call: TRBV18
clone_size: -
j_call: TRBJ1-2
d_call: TRBD1
cdr3_nt: TGTGCCAGCTCAGAGACAGGGACCTATGGCTACACCTTC
cdr3_aa: CASSETGTYGYTF

v_call: TRBV5-8
clone_size: -
j_call: TRBJ2-7
d_call: TRBD2
cdr3_nt: TGTGCCAGCAGTTCCCTTAGCGGGAGGAGGGGCGAGCAGTACTTC
cdr3_aa: CASSSLSGRRGEQYF

v_call: TRBV18
clone_size: -
j_call: TRBJ1-2
d_call: -
cdr3_nt: TGTGCCAGCTCACCAACGACAGCCTATGGCTACACCTTC
cdr3_aa: CASSPTTAYGYTF

v_call: TRBV10-3
clone_size: few
j_call: TRBJ2-1
d_call: -
cdr3_nt: TGTGCCATCAGTGAGTCGACAGCCTACAATGAGCAGTTCTTC
cdr3_aa: CAISESTAYNEQFF

v_call: TRBV6-4
clone_size: -
j_call: TRBJ2-1
d_call: -
cdr3_nt: TGTGCCAGCAGTGGTTCACGGGGTGAGCAGTTCTTC
cdr3_aa: CASSGSRGEQFF

v_call: TRBV2
clone_size: once
j_call: TRBJ2-3
d_call: -
cdr3_nt: TGTGCCAGCAGAGGGACCGGGACCAAAAACACAGATACGCAGTATTTT
cdr3_aa: CASRGTGTKNTDTQYF

v_call: TRBV6-5
clone_size: -
j_call: TRBJ1-4
d_call: -
cdr3_nt: TGTGCCAGCAGTTACTCCATCAAACAAAAACTGTTTTTT
cdr3_aa: CASSYSIKQKLFF

v_call: TRBV11-2
clone_size: -
j_call: TRBJ2-1
d_call: TRBD2
cdr3_nt: TGTGCCAGCAGCTTATCGGTACTAGCGGGAGCGGGGTTCTTC
cdr3_aa: CASSLSVLAGAGFF

v_call: TRBV2
clone_size: -
j_call: TRBJ2-3
d_call: -
cdr3_nt: TGTGCCAGCTCACGAGGCAGACAGAGCACAGATACGCAGTATTTT
cdr3_aa: CASSRGRQSTDTQYF

v_call: TRBV7-9
clone_size: -
j_call: TRBJ2-5
d_call: TRBD1
cdr3_nt: TGTGCCAGCAGCTCCGGGGACAGGGGGCGCATAGAGACCCAGTACTTC
cdr3_aa: CASSSGDRGRIETQYF

v_call: TRBV30
clone_size: -
j_call: TRBJ2-5
d_call: -
cdr3_nt: TGTGCCTGTGCCCGGGATCAAGAGACCCAGTACTTC
cdr3_aa: CACARDQETQYF

v_call: TRBV5-4
clone_size: -
j_call: TRBJ1-1
d_call: TRBD1
cdr3_nt: TGTGCCAGCAGCTTGCAGGGGGGGCGCTTTGAGGAAGCTTTCTTT
cdr3_aa: CASSLQGGRFEEAFF

v_call: TRBV27
clone_size: -
j_call: TRBJ1-5
d_call: TRBD1
cdr3_nt: TGTGCCAGCAGTTTCTTAGCAAACCGGGACAGAAAACAGCCCCAGCATTTT
cdr3_aa: CASSFLANRDRKQPQHF

v_call: TRBV6-5
clone_size: -
j_call: TRBJ2-5
d_call: -
cdr3_nt: TGTGCCAGCAGTTTCGTAGGGACTGCAGAGACCCAGTACTTC
cdr3_aa: CASSFVGTAETQYF

v_call: TRBV6-5
clone_size: -
j_call: TRBJ1-2
d_call: -
cdr3_nt: TGTGCCAGCAGGGAGGTCGACTATGGCTACACCTTC
cdr3_aa: CASREVDYGYTF